The following is a T cell receptor beta chain sequence with its context. The germline gives CDR1 SGHNT, CDR2 YYREEE (reference sequence). Trimming left V 0 bases short and J 6 bases short, with 4 bases between. The CDR3 runs 12 residues. The sample is drawn from a study of T cells in localized non-small cell lung cancer. Clones were read by immunoSEQ multiplex PCR, and TCRdb kept only the in-frame ones, dropping some. The data contain 45,000 or so clones, more than 85% of them seen just once; the ten biggest clones take up under 12%. The TCR was taken from a woman aged 40-70 years with stage II lung adenocarcinoma. The rearrangement uses TRBV5-4 and TRBJ2-1, with D unresolved. Here the sequenced sample was PBMCs, taken before any cancer treatment. The CDR3 DNA reads TGTGCCAGCAGCTTGGAAGGCAATGAGCAGTTCTTC. Translation gives CASSLEGNEQFF.